This T cell receptor (beta chain) was obtained from a study of T-cell memory formation after mild COVID-19. Per the germline V gene, CDR1 is SQVTM and CDR2 is ANQGSEA. J gave up 3 bases and V 7 bases, and 5 bases lay outside the gene matches. This CDR3 contains 12 residues. In TCRdb, the 5' RACE reads were re-called with MiXCR into one record per CDR3 protein. The sample carries fewer than 650,000 distinct CDR3 sequences, roughly a fifth recorded once. The material sequenced was PBMCs or a T cell subset sorted from them (not recorded which). The chain links TRBV29-1 to TRBJ1-1; 7 nucleotides match TRBD1. The receptor's source is an adult woman who had mild COVID-19 (a few samples of this study predate the infection). Cell type and time point are not known. The CDR3 nucleotides are TGCAGCGGTGGGGACAGTTACACTGAAGCTTTCTTT. It codes for CSGGDSYTEAFF.